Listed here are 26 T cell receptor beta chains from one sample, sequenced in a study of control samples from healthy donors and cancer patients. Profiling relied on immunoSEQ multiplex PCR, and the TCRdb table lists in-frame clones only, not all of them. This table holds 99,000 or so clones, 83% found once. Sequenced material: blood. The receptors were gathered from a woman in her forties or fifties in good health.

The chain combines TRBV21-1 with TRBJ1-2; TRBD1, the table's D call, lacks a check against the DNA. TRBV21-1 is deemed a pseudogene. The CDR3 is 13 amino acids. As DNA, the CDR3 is TGTGCCAGCAGCAAGACAGGGGTTGATGGCTACACCTTC. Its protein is CASSKTGVDGYTF.

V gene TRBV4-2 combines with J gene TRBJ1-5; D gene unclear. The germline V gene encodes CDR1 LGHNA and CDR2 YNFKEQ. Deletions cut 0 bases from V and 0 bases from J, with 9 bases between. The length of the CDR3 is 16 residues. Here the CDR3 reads CASSQDLRYSNQPQHF. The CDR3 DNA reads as TGTGCCAGCAGCCAAGATCTCAGATATAGCAATCAGCCCCAGCATTTT.

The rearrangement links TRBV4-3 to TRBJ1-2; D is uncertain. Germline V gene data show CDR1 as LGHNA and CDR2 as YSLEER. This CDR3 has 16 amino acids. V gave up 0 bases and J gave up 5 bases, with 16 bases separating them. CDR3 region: CASSQEHYGGNYGYTF. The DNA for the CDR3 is TGCGCCAGCAGCCAAGAGCACTACGGCGGGAATTATGGCTACACCTTC.

The CDR3 reads CASSARGFTYGYTF. CDR3 nucleotides: TGTGCCAGCAGCGCCAGAGGGTTTACCTATGGCTACACCTTC. V and J are TRBV2 and TRBJ1-2; D unresolved. Germline loops: CDR1 SNHLY, CDR2 FYNNEI. Trimming cost V 6 bases and J 4 bases, with 15 bases left between them. The CDR3 extends over 14 amino acids. Using reference TRBV2 and TRBJ1-2 for the parts outside the CDR3, the full variable domain is EPEVTQTPSHQVTQMGQEVILRCVPISNHLYFYWYRQILGQKVEFLVSFYNNEISEKSEIFDDQFSVERPDGSNFTLKIRSTKLEDSAMYFCASSARGFTYGYTFGSGTRLTVV.

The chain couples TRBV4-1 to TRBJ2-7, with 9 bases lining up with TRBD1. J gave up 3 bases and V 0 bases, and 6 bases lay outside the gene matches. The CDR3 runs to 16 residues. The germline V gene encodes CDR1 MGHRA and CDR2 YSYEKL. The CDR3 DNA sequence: TGCGCCAGCAGCCAAGATTCGACAGGGGGGGGCTACGAGCAGTACTTC. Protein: CASSQDSTGGGYEQYF.

The CDR3 reads CASSLVFRASYEQYF. In DNA form, the CDR3 reads TGTGCCAGCAGCTTAGTTTTCCGGGCTTCCTACGAGCAGTACTTC. The chain has TRBV7-2 and TRBJ2-7; no clear D. The CDR3 has 15 amino acids. Per germline, CDR1 SGHTA and CDR2 FQGNSA. Trimming stripped 1 base from V and 1 base from J, with 11 bases between. The variable domain in full, completed from reference TRBV7-2 and TRBJ2-7, reads GAGVSQSPSNKVTEKGKDVELRCDPISGHTALYWYRQSLGQGLEFLIYFQGNSAPDKSGLPSDRFSAERTGGSVSTLTIQRTQQEDSAVYLCASSLVFRASYEQYFGPGTRLTVT.

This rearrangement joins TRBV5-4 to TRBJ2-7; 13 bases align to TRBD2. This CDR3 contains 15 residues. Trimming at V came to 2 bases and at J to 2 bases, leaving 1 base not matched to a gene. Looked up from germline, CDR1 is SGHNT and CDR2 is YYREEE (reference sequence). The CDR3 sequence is CASSFGLAGAYEQYF. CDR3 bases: TGTGCCAGCAGCTTTGGACTAGCGGGGGCCTACGAGCAGTACTTC. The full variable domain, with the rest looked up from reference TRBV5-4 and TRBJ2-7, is ETGVTQSPTHLIKTRGQQVTLRCSSQSGHNTVSWYQQALGQGPQFIFQYYREEENGRGNFPPRFSGLQFPNYSSELNVNALELDDSALYLCASSFGLAGAYEQYFGPGTRLTVT.

The CDR3 protein is CASSRGTGVGNTIYF. The CDR3 coding sequence is TGTGCCAGCAGCCGCGGGACAGGGGTAGGAAACACCATATATTTT. The genes are TRBV3-1 (or the pseudogene TRBV3-2) and TRBJ1-3; 10 bases align to TRBD1. Germline loops: CDR1 LGHDT, CDR2 YNNKEL (reference sequence). Trimming removed 4 bases from V and 4 bases from J; junction bases left unmatched: 4. The CDR3 has 15 residues.

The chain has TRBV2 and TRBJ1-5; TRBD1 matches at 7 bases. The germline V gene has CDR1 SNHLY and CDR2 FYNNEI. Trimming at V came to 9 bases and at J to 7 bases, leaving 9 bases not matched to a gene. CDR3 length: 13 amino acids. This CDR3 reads CASLGTVGQPQHF. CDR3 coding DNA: TGTGCCAGTCTTGGGACAGTTGGACAGCCCCAGCATTTT.

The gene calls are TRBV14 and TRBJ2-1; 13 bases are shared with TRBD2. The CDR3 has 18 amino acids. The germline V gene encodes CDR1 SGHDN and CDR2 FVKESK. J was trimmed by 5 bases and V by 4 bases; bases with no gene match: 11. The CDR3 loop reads CASSPLGGLAGHDNEQFF. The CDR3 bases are TGTGCCAGCAGCCCGTTAGGGGGACTAGCGGGGCACGACAATGAGCAGTTCTTC.

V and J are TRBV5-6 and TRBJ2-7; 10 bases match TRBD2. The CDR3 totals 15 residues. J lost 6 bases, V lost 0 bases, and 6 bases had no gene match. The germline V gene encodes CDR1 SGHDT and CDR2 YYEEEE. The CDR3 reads CASSLGGLAGAEQYF. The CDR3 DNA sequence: TGTGCCAGCAGCTTGGGTGGGCTAGCGGGAGCCGAGCAGTACTTC.

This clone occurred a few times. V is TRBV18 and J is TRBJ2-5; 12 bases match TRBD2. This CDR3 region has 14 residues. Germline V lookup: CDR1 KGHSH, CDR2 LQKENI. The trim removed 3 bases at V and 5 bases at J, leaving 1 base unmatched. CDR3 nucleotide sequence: TGTGCCAGCTCACCGACTAGCGGGAGTGAGACCCAGTACTTC. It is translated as CASSPTSGSETQYF.

Here the CDR3 DNA reads TGTGCCAGCAGCTTACATGGACTAGCGGGGGGGATCACCTACAATGAGCAGTTCTTC. It codes for CASSLHGLAGGITYNEQFF. V gene TRBV7-3 combines with J gene TRBJ2-1; 15 bases align to TRBD2. Germline loops: CDR1 SGHTA, CDR2 FQGTGA. With 2 bases clipped from V and 2 bases from J, the junction kept 7 bases outside the gene matches. CDR3 length: 19 amino acids.

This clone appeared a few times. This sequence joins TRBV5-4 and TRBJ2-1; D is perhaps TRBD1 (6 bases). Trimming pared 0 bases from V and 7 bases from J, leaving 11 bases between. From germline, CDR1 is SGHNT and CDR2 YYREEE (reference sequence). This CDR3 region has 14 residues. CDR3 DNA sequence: TGTGCCAGCAGCTTGGACAGGGTCAAGAATGAGCAGTTCTTC. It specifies CASSLDRVKNEQFF.

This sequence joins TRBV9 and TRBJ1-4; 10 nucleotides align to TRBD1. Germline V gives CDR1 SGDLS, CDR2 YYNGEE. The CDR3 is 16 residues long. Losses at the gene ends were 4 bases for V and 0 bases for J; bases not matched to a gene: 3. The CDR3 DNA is TGTGCCAGCAGCATCGGACAGGGGGCAACTAATGAAAAACTGTTTTTT. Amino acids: CASSIGQGATNEKLFF.

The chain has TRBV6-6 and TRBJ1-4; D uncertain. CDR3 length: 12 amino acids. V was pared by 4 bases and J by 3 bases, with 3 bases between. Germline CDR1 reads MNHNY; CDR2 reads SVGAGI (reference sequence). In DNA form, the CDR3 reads TGTGCCAGCAGTTCGGCTAATGAAAAACTGTTTTTT. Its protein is CASSSANEKLFF.

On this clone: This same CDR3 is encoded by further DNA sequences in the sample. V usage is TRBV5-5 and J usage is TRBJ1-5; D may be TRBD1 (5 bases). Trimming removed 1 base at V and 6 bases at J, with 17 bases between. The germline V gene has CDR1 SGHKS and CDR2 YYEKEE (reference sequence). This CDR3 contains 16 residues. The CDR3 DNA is TGTGCCAGCAGCTTGACAGTGTCTATGCAGGGTCAGCCCCAGCATTTT. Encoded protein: CASSLTVSMQGQPQHF.

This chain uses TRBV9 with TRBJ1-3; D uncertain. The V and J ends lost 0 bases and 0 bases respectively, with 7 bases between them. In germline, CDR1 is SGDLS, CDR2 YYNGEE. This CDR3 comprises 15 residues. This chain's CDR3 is CASSVDIFSGNTIYF. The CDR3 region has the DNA TGTGCCAGCAGCGTAGATATATTCTCTGGAAACACCATATATTTT.

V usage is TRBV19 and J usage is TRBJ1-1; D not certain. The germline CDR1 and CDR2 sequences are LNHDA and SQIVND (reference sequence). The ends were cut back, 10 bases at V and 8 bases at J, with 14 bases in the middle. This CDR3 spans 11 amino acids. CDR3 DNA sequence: TGTGCCATCCTCCCCCGGGCAGAAGCTTTCTTT. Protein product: CAILPRAEAFF.

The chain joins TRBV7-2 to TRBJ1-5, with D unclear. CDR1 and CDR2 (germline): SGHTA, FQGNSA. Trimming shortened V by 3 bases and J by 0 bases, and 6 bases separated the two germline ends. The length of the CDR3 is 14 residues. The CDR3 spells CASSFSGSNQPQHF. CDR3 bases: TGTGCCAGCAGCTTTAGCGGTAGCAATCAGCCCCAGCATTTT.

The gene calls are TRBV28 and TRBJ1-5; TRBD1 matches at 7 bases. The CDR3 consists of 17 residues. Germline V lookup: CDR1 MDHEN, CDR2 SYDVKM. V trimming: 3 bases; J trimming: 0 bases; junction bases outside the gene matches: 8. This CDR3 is CASSLRDSQYSNQPQHF. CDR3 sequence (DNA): TGTGCCAGCAGTTTGAGGGACAGCCAATATAGCAATCAGCCCCAGCATTTT.

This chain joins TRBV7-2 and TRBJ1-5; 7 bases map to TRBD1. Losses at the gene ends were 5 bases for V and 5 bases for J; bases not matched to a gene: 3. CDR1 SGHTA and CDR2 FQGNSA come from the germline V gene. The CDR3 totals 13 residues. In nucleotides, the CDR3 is TGTGCCAGCAGCGGAGGGGGCTATCAGCCCCAGCATTTT. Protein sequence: CASSGGGYQPQHF. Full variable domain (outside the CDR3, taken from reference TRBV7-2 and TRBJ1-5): GAGVSQSPSNKVTEKGKDVELRCDPISGHTALYWYRQSLGQGLEFLIYFQGNSAPDKSGLPSDRFSAERTGGSVSTLTIQRTQQEDSAVYLCASSGGGYQPQHFGDGTRLSIL.

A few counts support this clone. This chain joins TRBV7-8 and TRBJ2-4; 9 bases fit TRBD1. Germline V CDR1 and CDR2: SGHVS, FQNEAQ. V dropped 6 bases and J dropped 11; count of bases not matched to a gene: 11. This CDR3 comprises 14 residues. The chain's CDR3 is CASSSRQGELLQYF. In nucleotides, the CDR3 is TGTGCCAGCAGTAGCAGACAGGGGGAACTACTTCAGTACTTC.

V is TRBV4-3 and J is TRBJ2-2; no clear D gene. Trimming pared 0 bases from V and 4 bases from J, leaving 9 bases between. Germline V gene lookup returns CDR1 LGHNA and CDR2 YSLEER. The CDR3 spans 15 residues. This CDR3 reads CASSQDKVSTGELFF. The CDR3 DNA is TGCGCCAGCAGCCAAGATAAGGTCTCCACCGGGGAGCTGTTTTTT.

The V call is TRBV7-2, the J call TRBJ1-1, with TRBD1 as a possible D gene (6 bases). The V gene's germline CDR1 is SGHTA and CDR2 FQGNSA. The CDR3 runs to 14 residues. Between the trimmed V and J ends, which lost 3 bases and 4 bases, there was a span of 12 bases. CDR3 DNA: TGTGCCAGCAGCTTGGGGGGCAGGGCCACTGAAGCTTTCTTT. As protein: CASSLGGRATEAFF.

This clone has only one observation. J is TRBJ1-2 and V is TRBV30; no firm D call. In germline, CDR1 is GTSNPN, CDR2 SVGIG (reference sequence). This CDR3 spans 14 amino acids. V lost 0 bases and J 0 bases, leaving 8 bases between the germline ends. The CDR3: CAWSVGQANYGYTF. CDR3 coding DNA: TGTGCCTGGAGTGTCGGGCAAGCTAACTATGGCTACACCTTC.